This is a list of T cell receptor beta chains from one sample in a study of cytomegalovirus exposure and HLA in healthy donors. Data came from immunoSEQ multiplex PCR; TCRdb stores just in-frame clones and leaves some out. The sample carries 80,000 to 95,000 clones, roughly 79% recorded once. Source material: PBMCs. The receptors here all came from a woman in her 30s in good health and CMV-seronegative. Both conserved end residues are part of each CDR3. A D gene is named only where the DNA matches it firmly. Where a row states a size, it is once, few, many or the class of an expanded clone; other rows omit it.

CASSLPARHEKLFF TGTGCCAGCAGTCTTCCTGCCAGGCATGAAAAACTGTTTTTT TRBJ1-4 TRBV28 NA NA
CSSSSLAGGNTGELFF TGTTCCAGCAGCTCCCTAGCGGGAGGTAACACCGGGGAGCTGTTTTTT TRBJ2-2 TRBV7-9 TRBD2 NA
CASSLDGGRGAGELFF TGCGCCAGCAGCTTGGATGGCGGGAGGGGAGCCGGGGAGCTGTTTTTT TRBJ2-2 TRBV5-1 TRBD2 NA
CASSYHPLGNEQFF TGTGCCAGCAGTTATCATCCCCTCGGCAATGAGCAGTTCTTC TRBJ2-1 TRBV27 NA few
CASRKLPRTSGFNEQFF TGTGCCAGCAGGAAACTACCCCGGACTAGCGGCTTCAATGAGCAGTTCTTC TRBJ2-1 TRBV2 TRBD2 NA
CASSQDLVTGELFF TGCGCCAGCAGCCAAGATTTAGTCACCGGGGAGCTGTTTTTT TRBJ2-2 TRBV4-1 NA NA
CASSLQAGDEQFF TGTGCCAGCAGCTTACAAGCGGGAGATGAGCAGTTCTTC TRBJ2-1 TRBV7-2 TRBD2 NA
CASSTTGTGSNQPQHF TGTGCCAGTAGTACCACAGGGACGGGTAGCAATCAGCCCCAGCATTTT TRBJ1-5 TRBV19 NA NA
CASTKAGRGPTGVNTEAFF TGTGCCAGCACCAAGGCCGGTAGGGGACCGACAGGTGTGAACACTGAAGCTTTCTTT TRBJ1-1 TRBV5-6 NA NA
CASSFKGAVGANVLTF TGTGCCAGCAGCTTTAAAGGGGCGGTTGGGGCCAACGTCCTGACTTTC TRBJ2-6 TRBV5-4 NA NA
CASSPTPSGRARKETQYF TGTGCCAGCAGCCCCACCCCTAGCGGGAGGGCCAGGAAAGAGACCCAGTACTTC TRBJ2-5 TRBV9 TRBD2 NA
CASSSYMGLEGARQFF TGTGCCAGCAGTTCCTATATGGGGCTAGAAGGTGCAAGGCAGTTCTTC TRBJ2-1 TRBV7-9 NA once
CASSLIPVTYEQYF TGTGCCAGCAGCTTAATCCCGGTCACCTACGAGCAGTACTTC TRBJ2-7 TRBV7-2 NA NA
CASSLSVGGSPWDRSAPLHF TGTGCCAGCAGTTTATCGGTGGGGGGAAGCCCGTGGGATCGGTCTGCACCCCTCCACTTT TRBJ1-6 TRBV27 NA few
CASSYLPGQSAYEQYF TGTGCCAGCAGTTACCTCCCGGGACAGAGTGCCTACGAGCAGTACTTC TRBJ2-7 TRBV6-5 TRBD1 NA
CASSQDIGLPSSYNEQFF TGCGCCAGCAGCCAAGATATCGGACTGCCGAGCTCCTACAATGAGCAGTTCTTC TRBJ2-1 TRBV4-3 NA NA
CASSQLLAAADNEQFF TGTGCCAGCAGCCAACTTCTAGCGGCAGCCGACAATGAGCAGTTCTTC TRBJ2-1 TRBV14 TRBD2 few
CASEHYRYSNQPQHF TGTGCCAGTGAGCATTACCGGTATAGCAATCAGCCCCAGCATTTT TRBJ1-5 TRBV19 NA NA
CASSNTGANNYGYTF TGTGCCAGCTCTAATACAGGGGCGAACAACTATGGCTACACCTTC TRBJ1-2 TRBV18 TRBD1 NA
CAWGGGLAGEQFF TGTGCCTGGGGGGGAGGACTAGCGGGAGAGCAGTTCTTC TRBJ2-1 TRBV30 TRBD2 NA
CASSLLRSSYEQYF TGTGCCAGCAGCTTACTCCGGAGCTCCTACGAGCAGTACTTC TRBJ2-7 TRBV7-2 NA NA
CASSVLVSSPLHF TGTGCCAGCAGCGTCTTAGTGAGCTCACCCCTCCACTTT TRBJ1-6 TRBV7-3 NA NA
CAWSSRGRTVETQYF TGTGCCTGGAGTTCTAGGGGGCGGACCGTTGAGACCCAGTACTTC TRBJ2-5 TRBV30 TRBD1 NA
CASSVVGGGNTEAFF TGTGCCAGCAGCGTAGTTGGGGGAGGGAACACTGAAGCTTTCTTT TRBJ1-1 TRBV9 NA NA
CASSELWARGWEQYF TGTGCCAGCAGTGAACTGTGGGCCCGTGGTTGGGAGCAGTACTTC TRBJ2-7 TRBV6-1 NA NA
CASSARDRGLYEQYF TGTGCCAGCAGCGCCCGGGACAGGGGGTTGTACGAGCAGTACTTC TRBJ2-7 TRBV9 TRBD1 NA
CASSPPDGYTF TGTGCCAGCAGTCCCCCCGATGGCTACACCTTC TRBJ1-2 TRBV28 NA NA
CAWRSPGAYEQYF TGTGCCTGGAGGTCGCCAGGGGCCTACGAGCAGTACTTC TRBJ2-7 TRBV30 NA NA
CASSLSGGGLAGGDYEQYF TGTGCCAGTAGTTTGAGTGGCGGTGGACTAGCGGGAGGGGACTACGAGCAGTACTTC TRBJ2-7 TRBV28 TRBD2 NA
CASSEEHNYGYTF TGTGCCAGCAGTGAAGAGCACAACTATGGCTACACCTTC TRBJ1-2 TRBV2 NA few
CASSQVLAPNEKLFF TGCGCCAGCAGCCAAGTATTAGCCCCTAATGAAAAACTGTTTTTT TRBJ1-4 TRBV4-3 NA NA
CASSSRDSLTEAFF TGTGCCAGTAGTAGCCGGGACAGCCTAACTGAAGCTTTCTTT TRBJ1-1 TRBV19 TRBD1 NA
CASSQMETQYF TGTGCCAGCAGCCAGATGGAGACCCAGTACTTC TRBJ2-5 TRBV7-6 NA NA